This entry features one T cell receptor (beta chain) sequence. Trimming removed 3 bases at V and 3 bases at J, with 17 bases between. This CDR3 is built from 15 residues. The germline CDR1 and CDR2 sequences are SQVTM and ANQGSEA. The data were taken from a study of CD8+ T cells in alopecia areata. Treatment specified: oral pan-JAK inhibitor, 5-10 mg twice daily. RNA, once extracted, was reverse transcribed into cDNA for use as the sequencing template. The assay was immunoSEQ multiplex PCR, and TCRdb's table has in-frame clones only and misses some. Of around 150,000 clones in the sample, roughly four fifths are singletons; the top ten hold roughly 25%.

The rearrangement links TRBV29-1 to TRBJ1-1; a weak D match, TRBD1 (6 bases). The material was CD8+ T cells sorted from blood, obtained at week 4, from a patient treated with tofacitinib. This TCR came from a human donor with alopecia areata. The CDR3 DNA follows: TGCAGCGTTGAGGGGACAAATACCGGTTACACTGAAGCTTTCTTT. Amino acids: CSVEGTNTGYTEAFF.